This TCR beta chain was captured by sequencing in a study of blood T cell repertoires in COVID-19. Study-level information: Both acute and convalescent COVID-19 samples were obtained from the United States, Italy and Spain.

Germline lookup yields CDR1 KGHSH and CDR2 LQKENI. The V and J ends lost 6 bases and 7 bases, in that order; junction bases with no gene match: 7. This CDR3 is built from 16 residues. As originally analysed: Reference gene primers were amplified, and this amplification served to estimate nucleated cell counts. Only in-frame clones appear in the TCRdb table, and some are missing; sequencing was by immunoSEQ multiplex PCR. Clone size and V and J calls were adopted from that table, with D and trimming inferred from the DNA. The data hold 60,000 to 85,000 clones, with around 75% observed a single time. Sequencing input: peripheral blood. This TCR came from a man between 65 and 85 years old with acute or convalescent COVID-19. The V and J genes are TRBV18 and TRBJ1-6; 12 bases agree with TRBD1. For the CDR3, the DNA is TGTGCCAGCTCCCAGGGACAGGGGGCAGGGAATTCACCCCTCCACTTT. It codes for CASSQGQGAGNSPLHF.